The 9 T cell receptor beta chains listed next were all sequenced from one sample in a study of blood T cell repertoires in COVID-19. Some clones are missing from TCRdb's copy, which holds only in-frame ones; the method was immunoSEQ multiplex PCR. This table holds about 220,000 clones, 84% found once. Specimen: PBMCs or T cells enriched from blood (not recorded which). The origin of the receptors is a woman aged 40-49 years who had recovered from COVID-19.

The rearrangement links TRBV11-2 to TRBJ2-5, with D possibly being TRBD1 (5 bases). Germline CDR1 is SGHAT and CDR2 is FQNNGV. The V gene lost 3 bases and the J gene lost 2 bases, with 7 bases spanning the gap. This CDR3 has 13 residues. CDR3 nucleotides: TGTGCCAGCAGCTTCAGGGCACAAGAGACCCAGTACTTC. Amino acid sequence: CASSFRAQETQYF.

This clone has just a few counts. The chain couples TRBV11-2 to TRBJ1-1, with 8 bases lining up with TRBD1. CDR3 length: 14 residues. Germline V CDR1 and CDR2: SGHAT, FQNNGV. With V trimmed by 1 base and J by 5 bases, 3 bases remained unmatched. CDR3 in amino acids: CASSLVQGGTEAFF. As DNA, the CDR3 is TGTGCCAGCAGCTTAGTACAGGGGGGGACTGAAGCTTTCTTT.

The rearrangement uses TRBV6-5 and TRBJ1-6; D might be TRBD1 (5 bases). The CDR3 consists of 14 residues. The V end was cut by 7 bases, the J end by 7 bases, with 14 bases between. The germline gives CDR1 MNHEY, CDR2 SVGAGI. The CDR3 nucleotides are TGTGCCAGCACCCCGGAGCAGGGAAATTCACCCCTCCACTTT. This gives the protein CASTPEQGNSPLHF.

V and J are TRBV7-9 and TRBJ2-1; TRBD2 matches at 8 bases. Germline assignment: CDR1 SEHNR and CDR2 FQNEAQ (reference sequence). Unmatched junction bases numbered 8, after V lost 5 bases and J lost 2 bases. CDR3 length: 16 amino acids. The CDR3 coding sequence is TGTGCCAGCAGCCCCATTAGCGGGAACACCTACAATGAGCAGTTCTTC. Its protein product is CASSPISGNTYNEQFF.

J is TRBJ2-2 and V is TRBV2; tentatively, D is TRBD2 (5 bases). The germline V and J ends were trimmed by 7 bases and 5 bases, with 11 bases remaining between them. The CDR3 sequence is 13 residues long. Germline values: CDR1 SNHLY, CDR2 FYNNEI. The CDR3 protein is CASNIERTGELFF. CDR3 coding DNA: TGTGCCAGCAATATAGAGCGGACCGGGGAGCTGTTTTTT.

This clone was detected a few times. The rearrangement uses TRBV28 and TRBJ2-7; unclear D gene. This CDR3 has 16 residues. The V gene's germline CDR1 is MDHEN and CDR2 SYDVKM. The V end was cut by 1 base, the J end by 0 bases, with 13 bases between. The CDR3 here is CASSLFGGLSSYEQYF. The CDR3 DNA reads TGTGCCAGCAGTTTATTCGGCGGATTATCCTCCTACGAGCAGTACTTC.

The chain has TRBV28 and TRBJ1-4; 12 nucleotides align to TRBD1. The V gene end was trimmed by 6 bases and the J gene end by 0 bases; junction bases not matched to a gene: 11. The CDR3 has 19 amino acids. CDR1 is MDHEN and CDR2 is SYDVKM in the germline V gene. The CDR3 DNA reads TGTGCCAGCAGAGCTCCCGGGACAGGGGGCCTAACAACTAATGAAAAACTGTTTTTT. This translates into CASRAPGTGGLTTNEKLFF.

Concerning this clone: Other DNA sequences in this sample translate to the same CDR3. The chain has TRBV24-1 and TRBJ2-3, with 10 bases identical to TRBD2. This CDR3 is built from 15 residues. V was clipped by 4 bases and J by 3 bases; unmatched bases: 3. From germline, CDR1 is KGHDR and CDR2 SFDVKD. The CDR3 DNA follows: TGTGCCACCAGTGAGCTAGCGGGAGCTACAGATACGCAGTATTTT. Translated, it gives CATSELAGATDTQYF.

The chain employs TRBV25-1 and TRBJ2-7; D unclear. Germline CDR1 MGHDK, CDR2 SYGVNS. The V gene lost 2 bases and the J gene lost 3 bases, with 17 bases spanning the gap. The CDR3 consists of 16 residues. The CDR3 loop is CASSEDEELLCYEQYF. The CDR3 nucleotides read TGTGCCAGCAGTGAAGATGAAGAGCTTTTATGCTACGAGCAGTACTTC.